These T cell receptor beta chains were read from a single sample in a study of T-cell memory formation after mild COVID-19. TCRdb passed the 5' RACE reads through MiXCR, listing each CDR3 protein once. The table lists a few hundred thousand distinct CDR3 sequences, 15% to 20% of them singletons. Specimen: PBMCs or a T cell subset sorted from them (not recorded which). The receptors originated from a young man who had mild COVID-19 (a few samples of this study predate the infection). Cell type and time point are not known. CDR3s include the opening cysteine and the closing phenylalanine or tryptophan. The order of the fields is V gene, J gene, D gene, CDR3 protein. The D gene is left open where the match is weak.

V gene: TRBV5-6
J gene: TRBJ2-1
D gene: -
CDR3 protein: CASSLDGTYFDEQFF

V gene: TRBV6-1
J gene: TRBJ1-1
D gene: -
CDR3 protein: CASSENREMRRRTEAFF

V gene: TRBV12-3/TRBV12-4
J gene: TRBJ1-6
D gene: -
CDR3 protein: CASSNSYSPLHF

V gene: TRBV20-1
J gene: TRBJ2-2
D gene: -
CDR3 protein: CSAPDRDSTNTGELFF

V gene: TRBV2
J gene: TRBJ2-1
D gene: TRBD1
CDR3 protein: CASKGTGENEQFF

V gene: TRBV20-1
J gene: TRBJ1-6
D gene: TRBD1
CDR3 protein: CSARGQLIYNSPLHF

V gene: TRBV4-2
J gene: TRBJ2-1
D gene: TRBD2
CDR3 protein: CASSRRTSGGAPNEQFF

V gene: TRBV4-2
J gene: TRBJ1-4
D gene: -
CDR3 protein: CASSSSGAAEELFF

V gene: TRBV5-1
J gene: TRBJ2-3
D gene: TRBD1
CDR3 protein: CASSLSRGSTDTQYF

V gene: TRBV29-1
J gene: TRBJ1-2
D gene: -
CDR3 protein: CSVLGASYGYTF

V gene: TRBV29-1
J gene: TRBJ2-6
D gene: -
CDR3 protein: CSVLEGSGANVLTF

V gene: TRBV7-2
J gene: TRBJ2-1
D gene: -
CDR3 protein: CASSVLRGEGNEQFF

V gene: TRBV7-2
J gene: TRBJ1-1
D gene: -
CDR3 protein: CASSPYTEAFF

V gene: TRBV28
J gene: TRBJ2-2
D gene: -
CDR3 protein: CASRTAQNTGELFF

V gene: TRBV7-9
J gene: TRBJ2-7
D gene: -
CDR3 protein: CASSPHQWQHYEQYF

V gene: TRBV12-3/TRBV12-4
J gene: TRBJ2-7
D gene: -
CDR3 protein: CASSSINEQYF

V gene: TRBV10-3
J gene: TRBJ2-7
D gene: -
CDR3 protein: CAISGVLPYEQYF

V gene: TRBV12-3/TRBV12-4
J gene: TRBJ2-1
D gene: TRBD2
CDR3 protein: CASSPGGTSAHNEQFF

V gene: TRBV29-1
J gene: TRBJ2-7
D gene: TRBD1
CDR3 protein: CSVEAGTESYEQYF

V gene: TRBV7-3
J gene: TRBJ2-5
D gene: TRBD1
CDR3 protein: CASSSGTGKEGTQYF

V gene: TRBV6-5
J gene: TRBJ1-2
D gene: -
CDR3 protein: CASSYSQGQVDGYTF

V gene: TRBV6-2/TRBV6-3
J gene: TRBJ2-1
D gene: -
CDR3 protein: CASSYLGLYNEQFF

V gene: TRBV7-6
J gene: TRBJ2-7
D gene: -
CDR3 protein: CASSPNAGGPAYEQYF

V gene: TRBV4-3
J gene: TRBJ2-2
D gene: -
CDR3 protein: CASSQTPGTVNTGELFF

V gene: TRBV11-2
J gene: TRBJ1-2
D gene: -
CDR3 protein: CASSLDQAGYGYTF

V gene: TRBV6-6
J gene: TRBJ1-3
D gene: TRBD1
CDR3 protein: CASGQTGLDTIYF

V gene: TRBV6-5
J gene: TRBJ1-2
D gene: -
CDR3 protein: CASKTSQVLYGYTF

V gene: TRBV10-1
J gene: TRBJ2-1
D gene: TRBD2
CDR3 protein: CASSTRTSGANEQFF

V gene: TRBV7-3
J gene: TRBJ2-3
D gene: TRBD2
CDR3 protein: CASSLGRGRITDTQYF

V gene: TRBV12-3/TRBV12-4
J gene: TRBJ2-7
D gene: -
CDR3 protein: CASRAGHLYEQYF

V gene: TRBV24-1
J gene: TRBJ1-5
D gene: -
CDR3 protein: CATSESGNQPQHF

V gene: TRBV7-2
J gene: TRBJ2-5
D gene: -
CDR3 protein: CASSQAGSQETQYF

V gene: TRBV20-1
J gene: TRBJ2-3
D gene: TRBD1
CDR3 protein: CSAPSRQGWGTDTQYF

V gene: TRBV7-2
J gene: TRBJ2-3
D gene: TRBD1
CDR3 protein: CAGTRDRDTDTQYF

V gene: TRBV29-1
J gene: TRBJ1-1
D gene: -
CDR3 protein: CSVALGGDGTEAFF

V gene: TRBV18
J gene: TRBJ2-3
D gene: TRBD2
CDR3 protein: CASSPSGVYTDTQYF

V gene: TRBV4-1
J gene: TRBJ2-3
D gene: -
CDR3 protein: CASSQPPPRAGGQYF

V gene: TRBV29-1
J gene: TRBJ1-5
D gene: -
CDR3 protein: CSVAVNNQPQHF

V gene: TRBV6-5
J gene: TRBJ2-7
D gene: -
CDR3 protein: CASSYSMTDPSYEQYF

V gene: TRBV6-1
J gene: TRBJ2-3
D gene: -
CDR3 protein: CASSDPGGPRTDTQYF

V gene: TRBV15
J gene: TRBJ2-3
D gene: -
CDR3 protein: CATSRVTSTDTQYF

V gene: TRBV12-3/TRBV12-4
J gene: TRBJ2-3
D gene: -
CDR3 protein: CASSLDGARADTQYF

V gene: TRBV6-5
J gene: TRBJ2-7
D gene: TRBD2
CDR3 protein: CASSYGAGALEQYF

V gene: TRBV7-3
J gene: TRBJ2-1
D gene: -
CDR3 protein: CASSTDRYNEQFF